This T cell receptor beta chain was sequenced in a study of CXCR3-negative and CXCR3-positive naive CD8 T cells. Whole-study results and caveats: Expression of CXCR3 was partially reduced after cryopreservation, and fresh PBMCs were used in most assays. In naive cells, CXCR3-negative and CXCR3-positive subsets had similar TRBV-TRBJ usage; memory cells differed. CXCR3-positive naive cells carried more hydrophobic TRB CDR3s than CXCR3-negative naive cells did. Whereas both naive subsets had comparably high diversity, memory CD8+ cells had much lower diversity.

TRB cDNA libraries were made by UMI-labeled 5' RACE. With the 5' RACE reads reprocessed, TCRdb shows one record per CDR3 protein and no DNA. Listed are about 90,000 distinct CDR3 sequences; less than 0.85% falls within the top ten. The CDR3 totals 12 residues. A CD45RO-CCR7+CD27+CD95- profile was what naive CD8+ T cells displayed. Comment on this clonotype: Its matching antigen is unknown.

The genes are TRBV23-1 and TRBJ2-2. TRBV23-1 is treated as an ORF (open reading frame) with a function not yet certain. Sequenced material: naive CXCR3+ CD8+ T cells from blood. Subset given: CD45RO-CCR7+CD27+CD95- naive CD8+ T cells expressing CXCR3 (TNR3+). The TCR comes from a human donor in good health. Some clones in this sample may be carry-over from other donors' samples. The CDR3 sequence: CASSPASGELFF.